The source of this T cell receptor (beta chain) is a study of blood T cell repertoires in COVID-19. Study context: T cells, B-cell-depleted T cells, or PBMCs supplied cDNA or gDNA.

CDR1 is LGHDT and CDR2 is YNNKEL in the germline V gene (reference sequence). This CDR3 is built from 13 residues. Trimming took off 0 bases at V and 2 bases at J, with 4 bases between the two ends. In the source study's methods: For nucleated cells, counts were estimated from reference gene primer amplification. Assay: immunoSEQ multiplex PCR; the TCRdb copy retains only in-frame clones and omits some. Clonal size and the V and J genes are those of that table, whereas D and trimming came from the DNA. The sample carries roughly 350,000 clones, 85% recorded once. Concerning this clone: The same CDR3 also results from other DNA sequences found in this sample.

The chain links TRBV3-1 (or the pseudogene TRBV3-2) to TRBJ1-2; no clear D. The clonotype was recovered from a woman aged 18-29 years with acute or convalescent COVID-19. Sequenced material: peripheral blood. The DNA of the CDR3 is TGTGCCAGCAGCCAAGACAGGAACTATGGCTACACCTTC. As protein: CASSQDRNYGYTF.